A selection of T cell receptor beta chains follows, all from one sample in a study of blood T cell repertoires in COVID-19. Sequencing used immunoSEQ multiplex PCR; TCRdb keeps in-frame clones, though not all of them. The data show some 74,000 clones, with approximately 79% seen just once and approximately 10% held by the top ten. Sequencing was done on a sample of peripheral blood. The origin of the receptors is a woman aged 50 to 65 with acute or convalescent COVID-19. CDR3s include the opening cysteine and the closing phenylalanine or tryptophan. The order of the fields is V gene, CDR3 protein.

v_gene: TRBV18
CDR3aa: CASSLMSGQGTAPASTDTQYF

v_gene: TRBV27
CDR3aa: CASSYSGGGYTF

v_gene: TRBV4-1
CDR3aa: CASSQEVAVGPYEQYF

v_gene: TRBV18
CDR3aa: CASSPPGGRIGNEQFF

v_gene: TRBV4-3
CDR3aa: CASSLVRGYEQYF

v_gene: TRBV14
CDR3aa: CASSQDYTDTQYF

v_gene: TRBV28
CDR3aa: CASSFSDPVQGGAFF

v_gene: TRBV19
CDR3aa: CASSIGGYSSYEQYF

v_gene: TRBV29-1
CDR3aa: CSALQGFGNTIYF

v_gene: TRBV7-8
CDR3aa: CASSQRFGGGETQYF

v_gene: TRBV7-3
CDR3aa: CASSLSSNSGELFF

v_gene: TRBV5-8
CDR3aa: CASSPDGTGETQYF

v_gene: TRBV6-5
CDR3aa: CASRKDRGVGGYTF

v_gene: TRBV19
CDR3aa: CASSAGLTTGNQPQHF

v_gene: TRBV19
CDR3aa: CASSIKNTEAFF

v_gene: TRBV18
CDR3aa: CASSSMTSGGLAKNIQYF

v_gene: TRBV10-2
CDR3aa: CASSVVLAGDGGELFF

v_gene: TRBV5-1
CDR3aa: CASSLGAEQFF

v_gene: TRBV19
CDR3aa: CASTHTGPSSGNTIYF

v_gene: TRBV29-1
CDR3aa: CSVLPGLHTDTQYF

v_gene: TRBV28
CDR3aa: CASSLRGRGLFF

v_gene: TRBV27
CDR3aa: CASSEDRGIHNEQFF

v_gene: TRBV7-9
CDR3aa: CASSLAAIPGQKSYGYTF

v_gene: TRBV7-3
CDR3aa: CASSLMSGTYFGDTEAFF

v_gene: TRBV27
CDR3aa: CASSPSSGTGYNYGYTF

v_gene: TRBV5-8
CDR3aa: CASSLLTGGRYSYNEQFF

v_gene: TRBV5-1
CDR3aa: CASRTGSGGAFATGELFF

v_gene: TRBV9
CDR3aa: CASSVGQHNQPQHF

v_gene: TRBV5-4
CDR3aa: CASSPSKGTIGWEQYF

v_gene: TRBV7-9
CDR3aa: CASSSQGANSPLHF

v_gene: TRBV7-2
CDR3aa: CASSLRGQGGDSPLHF

v_gene: TRBV10-2
CDR3aa: CASSESRDTQYF

v_gene: TRBV6-6
CDR3aa: CASSYAEDNSPLHF

v_gene: TRBV6-5
CDR3aa: CASTSGLFNTGELFF

v_gene: TRBV6-1
CDR3aa: CASSEEWATTNPYNEQFF

v_gene: TRBV19
CDR3aa: CASNKDRGSNTEAFF

v_gene: TRBV4-1
CDR3aa: CASSQGGLLNTEAFF

v_gene: TRBV6-6
CDR3aa: CASSHGEGNQPQHF

v_gene: TRBV2
CDR3aa: CASKYQGDNGYTF

v_gene: TRBV7-2
CDR3aa: CASSKWRGTEAFF

v_gene: TRBV6-1
CDR3aa: CASSVLPAEVNNEQFF

v_gene: TRBV5-1
CDR3aa: CASSLEKAGLGEKLFF

v_gene: TRBV7-8
CDR3aa: CASSLVSGHYNEQFF

v_gene: TRBV25-1
CDR3aa: CASTRTGGGDGYTF

v_gene: TRBV18
CDR3aa: CASSPGWRESADTQYF

v_gene: TRBV19
CDR3aa: CASSIGGEGEAFF

v_gene: TRBV19
CDR3aa: CASSRQGGGSYEQYF

v_gene: TRBV30
CDR3aa: CAWSVGLVRQTQYF

v_gene: TRBV11-2
CDR3aa: CASSSLAGVYEQYF

v_gene: TRBV6-1
CDR3aa: CASSERGLGETQYF

v_gene: TRBV11-2
CDR3aa: CASSLGGPIYF

v_gene: TRBV4-1
CDR3aa: CASSQIAQTNSNSPLHF

v_gene: TRBV7-6
CDR3aa: CASSSPAETQYF

v_gene: TRBV19
CDR3aa: CASRSKQGSPTLNTEAFF

v_gene: TRBV7-9
CDR3aa: CATGDNYGYTF

v_gene: TRBV9
CDR3aa: CASSPASGFNEQYF

v_gene: TRBV7-2
CDR3aa: CASSAGQGYGYTF

v_gene: TRBV4-2
CDR3aa: CASSQDLFRQDRGKAPLHF

v_gene: TRBV19
CDR3aa: CASSIYQGSSTDTQYF